One and the same sample provided the 2 T cell receptor beta chains below, sequenced in a study of technical replicates of blood from a handful of donors. The table came from immunoSEQ multiplex PCR; TCRdb's copy has only in-frame clones and leaves some out. This table holds about 75,000 clones, roughly 92% found once. The sample taken for sequencing was T cells isolated from PBMCs. All receptors come from a human donor in good health.

This chain links TRBV6-1 with TRBJ2-7, with TRBD2 identical over 12 bases. V shed 4 bases, J shed 5 bases, and the junction held 6 bases outside the gene matches. Germline CDR1 reads MNHNS; CDR2 reads SASEGT. CDR3 length: 15 residues. CDR3 bases: TGTGCCAGCAGTGTTAGACTAGCGGGAGCCCACGAGCAGTACTTC. Its translation: CASSVRLAGAHEQYF.

The chain employs TRBV6-1 and TRBJ1-2; D not certain. This CDR3 comprises 14 residues. Trimming left V 3 bases short and J 6 bases short, with 14 bases between. Germline assignment: CDR1 MNHNS and CDR2 SASEGT. The CDR3 nucleotides read TGTGCCAGCAGTGATTATGGGAGAGCCAATGGCTACACCTTC. Encoded protein: CASSDYGRANGYTF.